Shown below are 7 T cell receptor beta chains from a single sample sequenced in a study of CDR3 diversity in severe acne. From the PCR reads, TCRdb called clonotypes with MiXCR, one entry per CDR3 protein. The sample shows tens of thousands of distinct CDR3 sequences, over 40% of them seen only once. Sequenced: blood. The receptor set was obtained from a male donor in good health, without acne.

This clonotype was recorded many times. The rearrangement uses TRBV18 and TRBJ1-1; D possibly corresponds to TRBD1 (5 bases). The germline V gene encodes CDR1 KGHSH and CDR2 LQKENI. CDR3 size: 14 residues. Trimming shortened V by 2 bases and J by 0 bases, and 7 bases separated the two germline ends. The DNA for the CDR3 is TGTGCCAGCTCACCAAGACAGATGAACACTGAAGCTTTCTTT. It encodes CASSPRQMNTEAFF.

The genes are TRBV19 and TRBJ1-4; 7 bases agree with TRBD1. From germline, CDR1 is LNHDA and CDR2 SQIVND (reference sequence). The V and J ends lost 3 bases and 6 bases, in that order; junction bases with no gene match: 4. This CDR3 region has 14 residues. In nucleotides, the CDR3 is TGTGCCAGTAGTATTCAGGGGGGTGATGAAAAACTGTTTTTT. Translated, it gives CASSIQGGDEKLFF.

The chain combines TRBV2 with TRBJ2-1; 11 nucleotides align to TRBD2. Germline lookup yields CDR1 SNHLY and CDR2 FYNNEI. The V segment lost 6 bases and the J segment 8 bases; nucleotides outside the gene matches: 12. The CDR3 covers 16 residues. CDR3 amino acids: CASRSWLAGGRDEQFF. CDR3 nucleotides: TGTGCCAGCAGGTCCTGGCTAGCGGGGGGCCGGGATGAGCAGTTCTTC.

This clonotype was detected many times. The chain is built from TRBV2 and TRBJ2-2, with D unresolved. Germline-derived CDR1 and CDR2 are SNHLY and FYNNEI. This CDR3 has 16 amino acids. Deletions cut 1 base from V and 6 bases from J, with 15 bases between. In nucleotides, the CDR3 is TGTGCCAGCAGTGAAGGTTCCCCTCTTAAGGCCGGGGAGCTGTTTTTT. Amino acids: CASSEGSPLKAGELFF.

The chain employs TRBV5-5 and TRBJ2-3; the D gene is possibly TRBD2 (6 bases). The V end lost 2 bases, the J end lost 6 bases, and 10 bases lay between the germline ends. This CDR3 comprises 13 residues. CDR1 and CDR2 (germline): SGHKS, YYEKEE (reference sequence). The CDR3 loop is CASSLSGDDTQYF. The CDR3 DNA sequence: TGTGCCAGCAGCTTATCGGGGGACGATACGCAGTATTTT.

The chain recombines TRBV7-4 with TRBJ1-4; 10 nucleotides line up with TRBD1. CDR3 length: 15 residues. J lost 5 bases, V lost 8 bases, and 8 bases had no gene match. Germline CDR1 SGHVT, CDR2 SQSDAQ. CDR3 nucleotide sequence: TGTGCCAGCCTCGTCGGGGGACAGGGGAATGAAAAACTGTTTTTT. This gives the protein CASLVGGQGNEKLFF.

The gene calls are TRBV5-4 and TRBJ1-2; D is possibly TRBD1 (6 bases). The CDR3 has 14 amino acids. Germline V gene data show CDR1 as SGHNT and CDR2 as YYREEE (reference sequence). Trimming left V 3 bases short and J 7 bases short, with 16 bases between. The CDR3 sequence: CASSSTGFPGGYTF. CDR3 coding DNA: TGTGCCAGCAGCTCAACAGGGTTCCCTGGTGGCTACACCTTC.